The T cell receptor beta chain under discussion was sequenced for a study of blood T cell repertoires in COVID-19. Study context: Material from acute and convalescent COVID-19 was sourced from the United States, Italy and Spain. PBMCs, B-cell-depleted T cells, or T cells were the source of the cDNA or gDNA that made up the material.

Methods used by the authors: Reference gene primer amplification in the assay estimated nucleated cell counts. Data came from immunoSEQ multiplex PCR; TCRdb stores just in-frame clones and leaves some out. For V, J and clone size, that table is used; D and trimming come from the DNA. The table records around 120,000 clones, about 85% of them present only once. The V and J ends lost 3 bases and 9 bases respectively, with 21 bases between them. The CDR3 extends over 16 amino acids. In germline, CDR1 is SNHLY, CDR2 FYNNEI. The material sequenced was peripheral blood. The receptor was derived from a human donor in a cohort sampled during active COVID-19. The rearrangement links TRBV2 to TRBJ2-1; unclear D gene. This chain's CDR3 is CASSDPAPGILGEQFF. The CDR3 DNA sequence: TGTGCCAGCAGTGATCCCGCGCCGGGTATTTTAGGTGAGCAGTTCTTC.